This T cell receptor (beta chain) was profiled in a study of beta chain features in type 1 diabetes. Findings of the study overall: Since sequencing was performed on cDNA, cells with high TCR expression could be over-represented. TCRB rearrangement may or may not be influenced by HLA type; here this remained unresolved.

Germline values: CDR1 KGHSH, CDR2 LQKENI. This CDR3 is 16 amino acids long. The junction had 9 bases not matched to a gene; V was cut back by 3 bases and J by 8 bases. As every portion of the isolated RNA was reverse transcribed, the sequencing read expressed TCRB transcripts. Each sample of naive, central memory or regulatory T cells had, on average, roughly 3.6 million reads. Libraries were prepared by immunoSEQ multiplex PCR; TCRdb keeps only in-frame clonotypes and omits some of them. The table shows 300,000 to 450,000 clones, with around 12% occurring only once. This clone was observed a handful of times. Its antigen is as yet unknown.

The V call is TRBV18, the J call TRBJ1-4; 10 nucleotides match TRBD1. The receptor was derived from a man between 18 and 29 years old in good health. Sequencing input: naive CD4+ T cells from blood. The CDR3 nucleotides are TGTGCCAGCTCACCGCGACAGGGGGCTTTTCGGGAAAAACTGTTTTTT. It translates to CASSPRQGAFREKLFF. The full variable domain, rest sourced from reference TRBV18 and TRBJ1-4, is NAGVMQNPRHLVRRRGQEARLRCSPMKGHSHVYWYRQLPEEGLKFMVYLQKENIIDESGMPKERFSAEFPKEGPSILRIQQVVRGDSAAYFCASSPRQGAFREKLFFGSGTQLSVL.